The clone carrying this TCR beta chain was recorded a few times. V was pared by 4 bases and J by 1 base, with 2 bases of the junction left unmatched. CDR3 length equals 16 residues. CDR1 MNHNS and CDR2 SASEGT come from the germline V gene. Amplification used 60 Vbeta primers and 13 Jbeta primers. Here immunoSEQ multiplex PCR was the method, and the copy in TCRdb shows in-frame clones only, minus some. Seen here are about 140,000 clones, roughly a tenth observed once, and the top ten hold approximately 1.8%. This sample was included in a study of cytomegalovirus exposure and HLA in healthy donors. V gene TRBV6-1 combines with J gene TRBJ2-2; 11 bases match TRBD1. The clonotype originates from a male donor in good health and CMV-seronegative. The sequencing sample was made of PBMCs. The CDR3 sequence is CASSVGTGGNTGELFF. The DNA for the CDR3 is TGTGCCAGCAGTGTGGGGACAGGGGGGAACACCGGGGAGCTGTTTTTT.